The rows below give T cell receptor beta chains drawn from one sample of a study of shared clonotypes between healthy human individuals. Method: immunoSEQ multiplex PCR; TCRdb's copy keeps in-frame clones and lacks some. This sample has hundreds of thousands of clones; about 95% occur once, and the top ten carry over 0.095%. Sequenced material: naive CD8+ T cells sorted from blood. These receptors came from a woman in her thirties in good health. Each CDR3 is given with its conserved first and last residue. The D gene is left open where the match is weak. Some rows have no size entry. The others give once, few or many, or a class for an expanded clone.

v_gene	abundance	j_gene	d_gene	CDR3nt	CDR3aa
TRBV13	.	TRBJ1-1	.	TGTGCCAGCAGCTTAGGTAGTCACACTGAAGCTTTCTTT	CASSLGSHTEAFF
TRBV27	.	TRBJ1-2	.	TGTGCCAGCAGTAAATCGGGGTTTCGCCCTGACTCGTATGGCTACACCTTC	CASSKSGFRPDSYGYTF
TRBV19	once	TRBJ1-5	.	TGTGCCAGTAGTATAGATCTCGAGGGCAATCAGCCCCAGCATTTT	CASSIDLEGNQPQHF
TRBV5-4	.	TRBJ2-3	TRBD1	TGTGCCAGCAGCTACGACAGGGCCACAGATACGCAGTATTTT	CASSYDRATDTQYF
TRBV10-2	.	TRBJ2-2	.	TGCGCCAGCAGTGAGTCGATGTGGAACACCGGGGAGCTGTTTTTT	CASSESMWNTGELFF
TRBV28	.	TRBJ2-1	.	TGTGCCAGCAGAATAGCGGTGGGGTACAATGAGCAGTTCTTC	CASRIAVGYNEQFF
TRBV29-1	.	TRBJ2-7	.	TGCAGCATAGAAGACCCGGGGAGCTACGAGCAGTACTTC	CSIEDPGSYEQYF
TRBV5-6	.	TRBJ2-7	.	TGTGCCAGCAGCTTGAGCCTAGCGATCGACGAGCAGTACTTC	CASSLSLAIDEQYF
TRBV28	.	TRBJ2-7	.	TGTGCCAGCAGGACAGATAGATACGAGCAGTACTTC	CASRTDRYEQYF
TRBV7-9	.	TRBJ2-7	.	TGTGCCAGCAGCTTAAGTGGTACCGGAGTCGAGCAGTACTTC	CASSLSGTGVEQYF
TRBV7-9	.	TRBJ2-2	TRBD2	TGTGCCAGCACCCAGCCGGGACTAGAGATTGTCGGGGAGCTGTTTTTT	CASTQPGLEIVGELFF
TRBV28	.	TRBJ1-2	TRBD1	TGTGCCAGCAGTTCAATCCATGACAGGGTTGGCTACACCTTC	CASSSIHDRVGYTF